Below are 3 T cell receptor beta chains sequenced from a single sample in a study of blood T cell repertoires in COVID-19. Using immunoSEQ multiplex PCR, the repertoire was profiled, and TCRdb retains in-frame clones only, with some absent. Found here are around 100,000 clones, around 90% of them singletons; the top ten hold about 5.1%. The sample consisted of peripheral blood. The receptors were sampled from a human donor in a cohort sampled during active COVID-19.

This rearrangement joins TRBV5-5 to TRBJ2-1; 10 nucleotides align to TRBD2. Germline CDR1 reads SGHKS; CDR2 reads YYEKEE (reference sequence). Losses at the gene ends were 2 bases for V and 9 bases for J; bases not matched to a gene: 8. The CDR3 length is 15 residues. This chain's CDR3 is CASSLPGLARGEQFF. CDR3 bases: TGTGCCAGCAGCTTACCGGGACTAGCGAGGGGTGAGCAGTTCTTC.

This clone was recorded only once. The V and J genes are TRBV2 and TRBJ2-1; TRBD2 matches at 12 bases. The CDR3 extends over 15 amino acids. Germline CDR1 SNHLY, CDR2 FYNNEI. V dropped 7 bases and J dropped 8; count of bases not matched to a gene: 9. The CDR3 coding sequence is TGTGCCAGCACCCTACTAGCGGGGGGTGTTGATGAGCAGTTCTTC. It specifies CASTLLAGGVDEQFF.

For the CDR3, the DNA is TGTGCCAGGCGGACAGGCTATAGCAATCAGCCCCAGCATTTT. Translating gives CARRTGYSNQPQHF. This rearrangement joins TRBV7-9 to TRBJ1-5, with 7 bases lining up with TRBD1. Trimming at V came to 9 bases and at J to 0 bases, leaving 5 bases not matched to a gene. The germline V gene has CDR1 SEHNR and CDR2 FQNEAQ (reference sequence). CDR3 length equals 14 residues.